These 14 T cell receptor beta chains were sequenced from one sample in a study of blood T cell repertoires in COVID-19. Using immunoSEQ multiplex PCR, the repertoire was profiled, and TCRdb retains in-frame clones only, with some absent. The sample has around 320,000 clones, 89% seen once. Source material: PBMCs or T cells enriched from blood (not recorded which). The receptor set was obtained from a woman in her 50s who had been exposed to COVID-19.

The V gene is TRBV6-5, the J gene TRBJ1-1; D is unclear. Trimming shortened V by 8 bases and J by 2 bases, and 18 bases separated the two germline ends. This CDR3 is 15 amino acids long. The germline gives CDR1 MNHEY, CDR2 SVGAGI. The CDR3 is CASEVDYSFNTEAFF. The CDR3 DNA reads as TGTGCCAGCGAGGTGGACTACTCGTTTAACACTGAAGCTTTCTTT.

V usage is TRBV6-5 and J usage is TRBJ1-2, with 8 bases identical to TRBD1. This CDR3 has 14 amino acids. V was pared by 7 bases and J by 4 bases, with 8 bases of the junction left unmatched. CDR1 is MNHEY and CDR2 is SVGAGI in the germline V gene. CDR3 protein: CASNKGQGGYGYTF. CDR3 DNA sequence: TGTGCCAGCAACAAAGGACAGGGAGGCTATGGCTACACCTTC.

The V call is TRBV4-1, the J call TRBJ1-5; D possibly corresponds to TRBD1 (5 bases). CDR3 length: 17 amino acids. Germline CDR1 and CDR2: MGHRA and YSYEKL. Trimming took 0 bases from V and 8 from J, leaving 20 bases between them. The CDR3 region has the DNA TGCGCCAGCAGCCAAGAAGTGGCGGGGCAAGAGTGGGAGCCCCAGCATTTT. It yields the protein CASSQEVAGQEWEPQHF.

The chain recombines TRBV5-1 with TRBJ2-1; 7 bases agree with TRBD2. CDR1 and CDR2 (germline): SGHRS, YFSETQ. With 0 bases clipped from V and 0 bases from J, the junction kept 3 bases outside the gene matches. CDR3 length: 16 residues. This CDR3 reads CASSLAAGDSYNEQFF. The CDR3 DNA reads TGCGCCAGCAGCTTGGCGGCGGGGGACTCCTACAATGAGCAGTTCTTC. The entire variable domain, with the rest obtained from reference TRBV5-1 and TRBJ2-1, is as follows: KAGVTQTPRYLIKTRGQQVTLSCSPISGHRSVSWYQQTPGQGLQFLFEYFSETQRNKGNFPGRFSGRQFSNSRSEMNVSTLELGDSALYLCASSLAAGDSYNEQFFGPGTRLTVL.

This chain links TRBV7-9 with TRBJ1-4; TRBD1 might be the D (6 bases). The germline V gene encodes CDR1 SEHNR and CDR2 FQNEAQ (reference sequence). Trimming took off 6 bases at V and 5 bases at J, with 19 bases between the two ends. The length of the CDR3 is 16 residues. CDR3 protein: CASSQQAGAQNEKLFF. DNA for the CDR3: TGTGCCAGCAGTCAACAGGCAGGGGCTCAAAATGAAAAACTGTTTTTT.

The J gene is TRBJ2-7, the V gene TRBV4-1; 7 bases align to TRBD2. Germline CDR1 is MGHRA and CDR2 is YSYEKL. After removal of 1 base from V and 6 bases from J, the junction contained 3 bases not matched to a gene. This CDR3 is built from 13 residues. CDR3 bases: TGCGCCAGCAGCCAAGCGGGGGGTCGCGAGCAGTACTTC. Translated: CASSQAGGREQYF.

J is TRBJ2-1 and V is TRBV19, with 7 positions matching TRBD1. Germline V CDR1 and CDR2: LNHDA, SQIVND (reference sequence). Unmatched junction bases numbered 4, after V lost 3 bases and J lost 2 bases. CDR3 length: 15 residues. The CDR3, as DNA: TGTGCCAGTAGTATCGGGGACAGCCCCTACAATGAGCAGTTCTTC. It specifies CASSIGDSPYNEQFF. The entire variable domain, with the rest obtained from reference TRBV19 and TRBJ2-1, is as follows: DGGITQSPKYLFRKEGQNVTLSCEQNLNHDAMYWYRQDPGQGLRLIYYSQIVNDFQKGDIAEGYSVSREKKESFPLTVTSAQKNPTAFYLCASSIGDSPYNEQFFGPGTRLTVL.

This clone turned up a few times. The chain employs TRBV5-4 and TRBJ2-2; 8 nucleotides align to TRBD2. The CDR3 loop spans 16 amino acids. V gave up 4 bases and J gave up 4 bases; unmatched junction bases: 9. Germline lookup yields CDR1 SGHNT and CDR2 YYREEE (reference sequence). For the CDR3, the DNA is TGTGCCAGCAGCCGCGGGGGGACACCGCGCACCGGGGAGCTGTTTTTT. Translation: CASSRGGTPRTGELFF.

J is TRBJ2-7 and V is TRBV6-5; D is uncertain. The CDR3 runs 13 residues. The V gene's germline CDR1 is MNHEY and CDR2 SVGAGI. V was trimmed by 5 bases and J by 3 bases, leaving 11 bases between them. The CDR3 sequence: CASSQLPSYEQYF. In nucleotides, the CDR3 is TGTGCCAGCAGTCAACTTCCAAGCTACGAGCAGTACTTC.

This chain joins TRBV30 and TRBJ1-2; no clear D. This CDR3 contains 12 residues. Germline-derived CDR1 and CDR2 are GTSNPN and SVGIG (reference sequence). Trimming removed 1 base from V and 8 bases from J, with 11 bases in between. The CDR3 nucleotides are TGTGCCTGGAGTGCGCAGCCCAGGGGCTACACCTTC. This sequence encodes CAWSAQPRGYTF.

This sequence joins TRBV18 and TRBJ2-2; D perhaps matches TRBD1 (6 bases). V was pared by 0 bases and J by 7 bases, with 12 bases between. The CDR3 spans 15 residues. Germline V lookup: CDR1 KGHSH, CDR2 LQKENI. CDR3 sequence reads: CASSPPSGVSGELFF. The CDR3 coding sequence is TGTGCCAGCTCACCACCCTCAGGGGTGAGCGGGGAGCTGTTTTTT.

The J gene is TRBJ1-2, the V gene TRBV5-1, with unresolved D. This CDR3 has 14 amino acids. Trimming shortened V by 4 bases and J by 0 bases, and 10 bases separated the two germline ends. Germline V gene lookup returns CDR1 SGHRS and CDR2 YFSETQ. The CDR3 nucleotides read TGCGCCAGCAGCCCCGACGGAGCTAACTATGGCTACACCTTC. This encodes CASSPDGANYGYTF.

This chain connects TRBV2 to TRBJ1-5; D is unresolved. V was clipped by 2 bases and J by 9 bases, with 11 bases between them. Germline loops: CDR1 SNHLY, CDR2 FYNNEI. The CDR3 is made up of 13 amino acids. The CDR3: CASSESGVRPQHF. CDR3 bases: TGTGCCAGCAGTGAATCCGGAGTGAGGCCCCAGCATTTT.

V is TRBV13 and J is TRBJ1-1; no firm D call. The CDR3 has 15 amino acids. V was cut by 0 bases and J by 0 bases, with 8 bases left in between. Per the germline V gene, CDR1 is PRHDT and CDR2 is FYEKMQ (reference sequence). The CDR3 sequence is CASSLGPDMNTEAFF. Written as DNA, the CDR3 is TGTGCCAGCAGCTTAGGCCCAGATATGAACACTGAAGCTTTCTTT.